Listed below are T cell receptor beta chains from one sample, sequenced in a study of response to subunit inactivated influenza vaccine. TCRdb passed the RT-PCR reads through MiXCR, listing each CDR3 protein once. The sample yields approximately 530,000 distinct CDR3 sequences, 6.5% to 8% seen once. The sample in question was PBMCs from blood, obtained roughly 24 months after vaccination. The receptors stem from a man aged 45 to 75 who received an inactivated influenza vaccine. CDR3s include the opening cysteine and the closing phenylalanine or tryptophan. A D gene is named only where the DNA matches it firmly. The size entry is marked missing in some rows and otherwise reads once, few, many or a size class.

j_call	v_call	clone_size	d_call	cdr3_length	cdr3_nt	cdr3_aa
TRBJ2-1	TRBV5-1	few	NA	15	TGCGCCAGCAGCTTGGCCCCTAGCGAATACAATGAGCAGTTCTTC	CASSLAPSEYNEQFF
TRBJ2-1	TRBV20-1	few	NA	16	TGCAGTGCTAGAGATTATAGGATAGCCCCGGACAATGAGCAGTTCTTC	CSARDYRIAPDNEQFF
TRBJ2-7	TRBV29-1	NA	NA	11	TGCAGCGTAGAACTAGCCTGCGAGCAGTACTTC	CSVELACEQYF
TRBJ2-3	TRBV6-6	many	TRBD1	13	TGTGCCAGCAGCAACTACAGGGGAAATACGCAGTATTTT	CASSNYRGNTQYF
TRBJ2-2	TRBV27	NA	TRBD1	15	TGTGCCAGCAGTCCGAACAGGGGGCGTATCGGGGAGCTGTTTTTT	CASSPNRGRIGELFF
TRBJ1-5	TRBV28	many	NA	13	TGTGCCAGCAGTTTTTCCCCATATCAGCCCCAGCATTTT	CASSFSPYQPQHF
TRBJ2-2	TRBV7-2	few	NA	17	TGTGCCAGCAGCTTAGTTTCCGCGGTCGCGAACACCGGGGAGCTGTTTTTT	CASSLVSAVANTGELFF
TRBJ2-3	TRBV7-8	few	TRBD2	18	TGTGCCAGCAGCTCGTCCGGGACTACGTATTCTAGCACAGATACGCAGTATTTT	CASSSSGTTYSSTDTQYF
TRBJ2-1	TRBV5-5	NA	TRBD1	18	TGTGCCAGCAGCTTGATGTGGGCAGGGGGCTTAAACGGGTATGAGCAGTTCTTC	CASSLMWAGGLNGYEQFF
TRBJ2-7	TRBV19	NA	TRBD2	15	TGTGCCAGTAGTATGACTAGCGCGATCTCCTACGAGCAGTACTTC	CASSMTSAISYEQYF
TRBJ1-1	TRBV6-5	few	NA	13	TGTGCCAGCAGTTCTTTTTATTCGACTGAAGCTTTCTTT	CASSSFYSTEAFF
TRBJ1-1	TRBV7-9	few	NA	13	TGTGCCAGCAGCTCCAGTGGGAACACTGAAGCTTTCTTT	CASSSSGNTEAFF
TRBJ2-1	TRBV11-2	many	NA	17	TGTGCCAGCAGCATACTGACGGGAACTTACTCCTACAATGAGCAGTTCTTC	CASSILTGTYSYNEQFF
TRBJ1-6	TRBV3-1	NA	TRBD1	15	TGTGCCAGCAGCCGGGGACAGAGATATAATTCACCCCTCCACTTT	CASSRGQRYNSPLHF
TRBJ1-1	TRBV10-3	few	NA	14	TGTGCCATCAGTGGCTGGGGCATTAGCACTGAAGCTTTCTTT	CAISGWGISTEAFF
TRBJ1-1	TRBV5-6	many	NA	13	TGTGCCAGCAGCTGGGGATCCGGGACTGAAGCTTTCTTT	CASSWGSGTEAFF
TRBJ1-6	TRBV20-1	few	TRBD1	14	TGCAGTGCTAAAGCCGGGACAGGGGACTCACCCCTCCACTTT	CSAKAGTGDSPLHF
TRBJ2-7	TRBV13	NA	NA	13	TGTGCCAGCAGCTTCCGGACAGTCGACGAGCAGTACTTC	CASSFRTVDEQYF
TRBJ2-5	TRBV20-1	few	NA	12	TGCAGTGCTAGAGCTCTGGGGGGGACCCAGTACTTC	CSARALGGTQYF
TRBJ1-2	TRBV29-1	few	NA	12	TGCAGCGCGTTGGACCCTCGGAACGGCTACACCTTC	CSALDPRNGYTF
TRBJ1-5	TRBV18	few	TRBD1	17	TGTGCCAGCTCACCACCGATGGTAGGGACAGGCAATCAGCCCCAGCATTTT	CASSPPMVGTGNQPQHF
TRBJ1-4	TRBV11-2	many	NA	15	TGTGCCAGCAGCTTAGCGGGACTTATTAATGAAAAACTGTTTTTT	CASSLAGLINEKLFF
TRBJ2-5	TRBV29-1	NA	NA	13	TGCAGCGTTGCAACTCGTCGGGGGGAGACCCAGTACTTC	CSVATRRGETQYF
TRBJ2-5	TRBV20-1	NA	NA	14	TGCAGTGCACACACAACAGCGTACCAAGAGACCCAGTACTTC	CSAHTTAYQETQYF
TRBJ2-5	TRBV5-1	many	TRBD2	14	TGCGCCAGCAGCCATAGCGGGATCCAAGAGACCCAGTACTTC	CASSHSGIQETQYF
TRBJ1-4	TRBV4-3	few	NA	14	TGCGCCAGCAGCCAAGACGGACGTGGGGAAAAACTGTTTTTT	CASSQDGRGEKLFF
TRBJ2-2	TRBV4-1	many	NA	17	TGCGCCAGCAGCCAGAACCCCGGAGGGTGGGAGACCGGGGAGCTGTTTTTT	CASSQNPGGWETGELFF
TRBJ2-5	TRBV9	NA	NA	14	TGTGCCAGCAGCCAGGGGCTGTCATTGGAGACCCAGTACTTC	CASSQGLSLETQYF
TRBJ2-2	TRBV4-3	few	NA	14	TGCGCCAGCAGCCAAAGGGTCCCACCTGGGGAGCTGTTTTTT	CASSQRVPPGELFF
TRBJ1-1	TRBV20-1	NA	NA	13	TGCAGTGCTAGGGTTCCCACCTACACTGAAGCTTTCTTT	CSARVPTYTEAFF
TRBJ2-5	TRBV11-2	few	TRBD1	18	TGTGCCAGCAGCTCTACCTACGCACAGGGGATTAGGCCAGAGACCCAGTACTTC	CASSSTYAQGIRPETQYF
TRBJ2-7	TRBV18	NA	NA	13	TGTGCCAGCTCACCAGGGGACCAATACGAGCAGTACTTC	CASSPGDQYEQYF
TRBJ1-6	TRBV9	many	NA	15	TGTGCCAGCAGCGCCTCGACGGCGAGGAATTCACCCCTCCACTTT	CASSASTARNSPLHF
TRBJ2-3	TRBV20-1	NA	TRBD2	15	TGCAGTGCCCTCTTTAGCGGGGGGCCCACAGATACGCAGTATTTT	CSALFSGGPTDTQYF
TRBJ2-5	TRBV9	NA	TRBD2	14	TGTGCCAGCTCCAGCGGGAGGGCCCTGGAGACCCAGTACTTC	CASSSGRALETQYF
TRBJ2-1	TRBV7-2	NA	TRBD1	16	TGTGCCAGCAGTCGAGCCGGGACAGGAGGTCTGAATGAGCAGTTCTTC	CASSRAGTGGLNEQFF
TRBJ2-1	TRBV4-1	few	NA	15	TGCGCCAGCAGCCAAGACGGTGTTCCGGGGAATGAGCAGTTCTTC	CASSQDGVPGNEQFF
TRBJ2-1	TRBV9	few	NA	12	TGTGCCAGCAGCCCACAAATCAATGAGCAGTTCTTC	CASSPQINEQFF
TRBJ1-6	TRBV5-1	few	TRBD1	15	TGCGCCAGCACCGAGGGACAGGGAGGTTATTCACCCCTCCACTTT	CASTEGQGGYSPLHF
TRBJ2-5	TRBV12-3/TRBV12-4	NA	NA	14	TGTGCCAGCAGTCTTACAGAACCCCAAGAGACCCAGTACTTC	CASSLTEPQETQYF
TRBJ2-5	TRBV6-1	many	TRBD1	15	TGTGCCAGCAGTCGTTCCGGGACAGAACAAGAGACCCAGTACTTC	CASSRSGTEQETQYF
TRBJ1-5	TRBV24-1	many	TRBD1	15	TGTGCCACCCAGCCGACAGGGCCCAGCAATCAGCCCCAGCATTTT	CATQPTGPSNQPQHF
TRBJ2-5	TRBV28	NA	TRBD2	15	TGTGCCAGCAGTGGCGGGGGGGCCTACCAAGAGACCCAGTACTTC	CASSGGGAYQETQYF
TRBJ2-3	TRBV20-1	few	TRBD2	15	TGCAGTGCTAGGTTCCCTAGCGGGAGCACAGATACGCAGTATTTT	CSARFPSGSTDTQYF
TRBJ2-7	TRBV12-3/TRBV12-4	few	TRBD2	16	TGTGCCAGCAGTCCAACTAGCGGGAGGCCCTCCTACGAGCAGTACTTC	CASSPTSGRPSYEQYF
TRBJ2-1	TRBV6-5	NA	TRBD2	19	TGTGCCAGCAGTTACTCTCCGGGACTAGCGGGGGGGACCCCCAATGAGCAGTTCTTC	CASSYSPGLAGGTPNEQFF
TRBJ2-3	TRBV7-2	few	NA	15	TGTGCCAGCAGCTTAGCGCTTGGCGGGGGCGGTACGCAGTATTTT	CASSLALGGGGTQYF
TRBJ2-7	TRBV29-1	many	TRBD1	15	TGCAGCGTTGAAGTAATAAACAGGGGAACCTACGAGCAGTACTTC	CSVEVINRGTYEQYF
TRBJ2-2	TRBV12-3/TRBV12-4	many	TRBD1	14	TGTGCCAGCAGCGAATTACAGGGGACCGGGGAGCTGTTTTTT	CASSELQGTGELFF
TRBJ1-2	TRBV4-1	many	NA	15	TGCGCCAGCAGCCAAGCGGTAGGGGAGGGCTATGGCTACACCTTC	CASSQAVGEGYGYTF
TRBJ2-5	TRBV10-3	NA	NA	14	TGTGCCATCAGCACGGGACGCTACCAAGAGACCCAGTACTTC	CAISTGRYQETQYF